The rows below give T cell receptor beta chains drawn from one sample of a study of cytomegalovirus exposure and HLA in healthy donors. The assay was immunoSEQ multiplex PCR, and TCRdb's table has in-frame clones only and misses some. This table holds a few hundred thousand clones, approximately 80% found once. The sample was PBMCs. The receptors originated from a young woman in good health and CMV-seronegative. CDR3s include the opening cysteine and the closing phenylalanine or tryptophan. Fields, in order: J gene, clone size, V gene, CDR3 length, D gene, CDR3 protein, CDR3 DNA. The D gene is left open where the match is weak. The size of a clone is reported for some rows only, either as once, few or many, or as a class for expanded clones.

TRBJ1-2 | . | TRBV2 | 15 | TRBD1 | CASSQGQGANYGYTF | TGTGCCAGCAGTCAAGGACAGGGGGCGAACTATGGCTACACCTTC
TRBJ2-1 | . | TRBV2 | 15 | TRBD2 | CASSVRGSLYNEQFF | TGTGCCAGCAGTGTGCGCGGGAGTCTCTACAATGAGCAGTTCTTC
TRBJ1-1 | . | TRBV2 | 15 | TRBD1 | CASNEITGGVPEAFF | TGTGCCAGCAATGAGATAACAGGGGGAGTCCCTGAAGCTTTCTTT
TRBJ1-2 | . | TRBV2 | 14 | TRBD1 | CASSGRTGDYGYTF | TGTGCCAGCAGTGGACGGACAGGGGACTATGGCTACACCTTC
TRBJ2-3 | . | TRBV27 | 17 | . | CASSLSVLGPSTDTQYF | TGTGCCAGCAGTTTATCCGTCCTAGGTCCTAGCACAGATACGCAGTATTTT
TRBJ2-2 | . | TRBV7-9 | 16 | TRBD2 | CASSRRAGVNTGELFF | TGTGCCAGCAGCCGAAGAGCGGGGGTGAACACCGGGGAGCTGTTTTTT
TRBJ2-3 | once | TRBV4-1 | 13 | . | CASSQLVTDTQYF | TGCGCCAGCAGCCAATTAGTCACCGATACGCAGTATTTT
TRBJ1-1 | . | TRBV7-6 | 16 | . | CASSLTSGLLNTEAFF | TGTGCCAGCAGCTTAACTTCGGGACTCCTGAACACTGAAGCTTTCTTT
TRBJ2-7 | . | TRBV7-9 | 15 | . | CASSPKTGSSYEQYF | TGTGCCAGCAGCCCTAAGACAGGCAGCTCCTACGAGCAGTACTTC
TRBJ2-2 | once | TRBV15 | 14 | TRBD2 | CATSAGGRTGELFF | TGTGCCACCAGCGCGGGGGGGCGCACCGGGGAGCTGTTTTTT